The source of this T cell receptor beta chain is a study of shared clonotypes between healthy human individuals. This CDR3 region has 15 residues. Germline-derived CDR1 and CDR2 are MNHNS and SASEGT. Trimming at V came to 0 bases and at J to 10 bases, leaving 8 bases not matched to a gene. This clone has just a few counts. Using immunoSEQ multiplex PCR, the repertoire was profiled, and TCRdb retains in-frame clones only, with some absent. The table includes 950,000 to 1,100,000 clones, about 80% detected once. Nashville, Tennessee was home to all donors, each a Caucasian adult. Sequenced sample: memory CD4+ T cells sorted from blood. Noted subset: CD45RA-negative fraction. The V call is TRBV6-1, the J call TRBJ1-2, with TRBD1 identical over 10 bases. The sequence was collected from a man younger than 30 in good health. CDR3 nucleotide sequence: TGTGCCAGCAGTGAAGCTTTGGGGACAGGGGCTATCTACACCTTC. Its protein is CASSEALGTGAIYTF.